This T cell receptor (beta chain) came from a study of Ad26.COV2.S vaccination and SARS-CoV-2 variants. Clones were sequenced by immunoSEQ multiplex PCR, and TCRdb holds only the in-frame ones, with some missing. The sample consists of under 150,000 clones, just over 85% of them appearing once. Germline V gives CDR1 SGHDT, CDR2 YYEEEE. Trimming pared 4 bases from V and 0 bases from J, leaving 7 bases between. CDR3 length: 13 residues. V is TRBV5-6 and J is TRBJ1-1; tentatively, D is TRBD1 (5 bases). Source: peripheral blood, taken after recovery from COVID-19. This TCR was sampled from a human donor who had recovered from COVID-19. CDR3 loop: CASSGTVNTEAFF. As DNA, the CDR3 is TGTGCCAGCAGCGGGACGGTGAACACTGAAGCTTTCTTT.